These T cell receptor beta chains were read from a single sample in a study of B cell selection in AIRE deficiency. The table came from immunoSEQ multiplex PCR; TCRdb's copy has only in-frame clones and leaves some out. The table records tens of thousands of clones, roughly 96% of them present only once. The sample consisted of conventional CD4+ T cells sorted from PBMCs. The receptor source for this set is a human donor with AIRE deficiency. Both conserved end residues are part of each CDR3. The D gene is left open where the match is weak. Clone size is stated in some rows and not others, as once, few, many or a class when expanded.

TGTGCCAGCAGTTACGGGGACAGGGAAGACTATGGCTACACCTTC CASSYGDREDYGYTF TRBD1 15 TRBJ1-2 TRBV6-6 .
TGTGCCAGCTCACCAGAATTACAGGGAACCGGGGAGCTGTTTTTT CASSPELQGTGELFF . 15 TRBJ2-2 TRBV18 .
TGTGCCAGCAGCTTAGCGGATAGGGCAGGGGTTAACTATAATTCACCCCTCCACTTT CASSLADRAGVNYNSPLHF . 19 TRBJ1-6 TRBV11-2 .
TGTGCCAGCAGTGCTGGTACAGGGAACACTGAAGCTTTCTTT CASSAGTGNTEAFF . 14 TRBJ1-1 TRBV6-6 .
TGTGCCAGCAGCTTAGTTCCTAGCGGGTTTTACAATGAGCAGTTCTTC CASSLVPSGFYNEQFF TRBD2 16 TRBJ2-1 TRBV7-2 .
TGTGCCAGCAGCTTAGAGGGGAACACCGGGGAGCTGTTTTTT CASSLEGNTGELFF . 14 TRBJ2-2 TRBV7-2 .
TGTGCCAGCAGCTTGGCCAATAGGGGTGTTAGCGGGAGTTCCGATACGCAGTATTTT CASSLANRGVSGSSDTQYF TRBD2 19 TRBJ2-3 TRBV5-5 .
TGTGCCAGCTCACGACTAGCGGGAGAAGAGACCCAGTACTTC CASSRLAGEETQYF TRBD2 14 TRBJ2-5 TRBV18 .
TGTGCCAGCAGCTTGACAGGGGAACCCTACGAGCAGTACTTC CASSLTGEPYEQYF TRBD1 14 TRBJ2-7 TRBV11-2 .
TGCGCCAGCAGCTTGAATGACGATCAGCCCCAGCATTTT CASSLNDDQPQHF . 13 TRBJ1-5 TRBV5-1 .
TGCGCCAGCAGCTGGGCAGCTAATGAAAAACTGTTTTTT CASSWAANEKLFF . 13 TRBJ1-4 TRBV5-1 .
TGTGCCAGCAGTTCTCCGACAGGGGGGAGAAGGTCCTACGAGCAGTACTTC CASSSPTGGRRSYEQYF TRBD1 17 TRBJ2-7 TRBV27 .
TGCGCCAGCAGCTTGGATAGTTTCCGGGGGAACACCATATATTTT CASSLDSFRGNTIYF . 15 TRBJ1-3 TRBV5-1 once
TGTGCCAGCAGCTTACGTCCGGGACGGGAAGCCACTGAAGCTTTCTTT CASSLRPGREATEAFF . 16 TRBJ1-1 TRBV7-3 .
TGCAGCGTTGACCCGGGACAGGGTATGGAGACCCAGTACTTC CSVDPGQGMETQYF TRBD1 14 TRBJ2-5 TRBV29-1 .
TGTGCCAGCAGCAAGGGGACTCTACCTAGCACAGATACGCAGTATTTT CASSKGTLPSTDTQYF . 16 TRBJ2-3 TRBV7-2 .
TGTGCCAGCAGCCAGGGGCTGAAGCTCCAAGAGACCCAGTACTTC CASSQGLKLQETQYF . 15 TRBJ2-5 TRBV5-6 once
TGTGCCAGCACCGGGATAATGGGGGTCGGTGAGCAGTTCTTC CASTGIMGVGEQFF . 14 TRBJ2-1 TRBV25-1 .
TGTGCCACCTCGACAGGACGTAATGAAAAACTGTTTTTT CATSTGRNEKLFF . 13 TRBJ1-4 TRBV28 .
TGTGCCAGTGGCCTGGGGGATGAGCAGTTCTTC CASGLGDEQFF . 11 TRBJ2-1 TRBV19 .
TGCGCCAGCAGAACCTCAGGGGGCGAAAAACTGTTTTTT CASRTSGGEKLFF TRBD1 13 TRBJ1-4 TRBV5-1 .
TGTGCCAGCAGTGAAGCAGTTACGGGAGCCTCAGATACGCAGTATTTT CASSEAVTGASDTQYF . 16 TRBJ2-3 TRBV6-1 .
TGTGCCAGCAGTAACCAGGGGGAGCAGTACTTC CASSNQGEQYF . 11 TRBJ2-7 TRBV6-6 .
TGTGCCAGCAGATCCCTACAGGGGGCGGGAATGGATGAGCAGTTCTTC CASRSLQGAGMDEQFF TRBD1 16 TRBJ2-1 TRBV28 .
TGTGCCAGTAGTCGCGGGCGCGCCTACGAGCAGTACTTC CASSRGRAYEQYF . 13 TRBJ2-7 TRBV19 .
TGTGCCAGCAGTTTCTCGGGACTAGCGGGTATTTACAATGAGCAGTTCTTC CASSFSGLAGIYNEQFF TRBD2 17 TRBJ2-1 TRBV2 .
TGTGCCAGCAGAACCAGGGGGCTGGGGTCCTACAATGAGCAGTTCTTC CASRTRGLGSYNEQFF TRBD1 16 TRBJ2-1 TRBV2 .
TGTGCCAGCATTCTACGAGCGGGCTTTAGTTGGAATGAGCAGTTCTTC CASILRAGFSWNEQFF . 16 TRBJ2-1 TRBV27 .
TGTGCCATCCGGCCCGGACAGGGGACATACGAGCAGTACTTC CAIRPGQGTYEQYF TRBD1 14 TRBJ2-7 TRBV10-3 .
TGTGCCAGCAGCGTAGGGGCAGCCATCTACGAGCAGTACTTC CASSVGAAIYEQYF . 14 TRBJ2-7 TRBV9 .
TGTGCCTGCTACGGGACAGGGAAAGAGACCCAGTACTTC CACYGTGKETQYF TRBD1 13 TRBJ2-5 TRBV30 .
TGCGCCAGCAGCTTACAGGGCTCTGGAAACACCATATATTTT CASSLQGSGNTIYF . 14 TRBJ1-3 TRBV5-1 .
TGCAGCGTTGAAGCTAGAACCACAGGTACGCAGTATTTT CSVEARTTGTQYF . 13 TRBJ2-3 TRBV29-1 .
TGTGCCAGTAGTAGAACGACAGGGGTCTACGAGCAGTACTTC CASSRTTGVYEQYF TRBD1 14 TRBJ2-7 TRBV19 .
TGTGCCAGCAGCCAGGATATACAGGGGAATCACAATGAGCAGTTCTTC CASSQDIQGNHNEQFF TRBD1 16 TRBJ2-1 TRBV14 .
TGCGCCAGCAGCTTCGGACTGGCGCTCGGGGAGCAGTACTTC CASSFGLALGEQYF . 14 TRBJ2-7 TRBV5-1 .
TGTGCCAGCAGCGACAGACGAGGTGGACAGGGAACTAATGAAAAACTGTTTTTT CASSDRRGGQGTNEKLFF TRBD1 18 TRBJ1-4 TRBV5-6 once
TGTGCCAGCAGCCCCGGGACTAGCGGGACCGGGGAGCTGTTTTTT CASSPGTSGTGELFF TRBD2 15 TRBJ2-2 TRBV11-3 .
TGTGCCAGCAGCTTAAGAACCCCCAAGGGACAGTATAATTCACCCCTCCACTTT CASSLRTPKGQYNSPLHF TRBD1 18 TRBJ1-6 TRBV11-3 .
TGTGCCAGCAGTAAGACAGGGGGCGCTTACTACGAGCAGTACTTC CASSKTGGAYYEQYF TRBD1 15 TRBJ2-7 TRBV7-2 .
TGTGCCAGCACCATGGGCCCGAGCTCCTACGAGCAGTACTTC CASTMGPSSYEQYF . 14 TRBJ2-7 TRBV9 once
TGTGCCAGCAGCTTGGCCGGTACGGGTTTGGGGGCCCAGTACTTC CASSLAGTGLGAQYF . 15 TRBJ2-5 TRBV5-4 .
TGTGCCAGCAGTTTAGTAGCGCGACAGCCTTTTAACTATGGCTACACCTTC CASSLVARQPFNYGYTF . 17 TRBJ1-2 TRBV28 .
TGTGCCAGCAGCTTAGCGGGAGGGGCCACAGATACGCAGTATTTT CASSLAGGATDTQYF TRBD2 15 TRBJ2-3 TRBV11-1 .
TGTGCCAGCAGCGTAGAGTCAGGGGGCTATGGCTACACCTTC CASSVESGGYGYTF TRBD1 14 TRBJ1-2 TRBV9 .
TGTGCCAGTAGAACCCAGGGGGCGGGCAATCAGCCCCAGCATTTT CASRTQGAGNQPQHF TRBD1 15 TRBJ1-5 TRBV19 .
TGTGCCAGCAGCTCGGGACAGGGTAGGTTTTACGAGCAGTACTTC CASSSGQGRFYEQYF TRBD1 15 TRBJ2-7 TRBV4-2 .
TGTGCCAGCAGCCCAGGAAGCGGTTACTATGGCTACACCTTC CASSPGSGYYGYTF . 14 TRBJ1-2 TRBV28 .
TGTGCCAGCAGTTACTCCAGGGTTGCAGATACGCAGTATTTT CASSYSRVADTQYF . 14 TRBJ2-3 TRBV6-5 .
TGTGCCAGCAGGAACCCCCAAGGGGTTAATGAAAAACTGTTTTTT CASRNPQGVNEKLFF . 15 TRBJ1-4 TRBV6-1 .
TGTGCCAGCAGCCATGGACAGGGGAAAGGCTACACCTTC CASSHGQGKGYTF TRBD1 13 TRBJ1-2 TRBV5-4 .
TGTGCCAGCAGTGATGGAGTCCCATTAAGTGGATTAGATACGCAGTATTTT CASSDGVPLSGLDTQYF . 17 TRBJ2-3 TRBV6-1 .
TGTGCCAGCAGCCACAGGGGAGTGGGTAATGAGCAGTTCTTC CASSHRGVGNEQFF TRBD1 14 TRBJ2-1 TRBV9 .
TGTGCCAGCAGACACCGACAGGGGGCAGGTGAGCAGTTCTTC CASRHRQGAGEQFF TRBD1 14 TRBJ2-1 TRBV6-6 .
TGTGCCAGCAGCCGTAGCGGGAGGTCCACCGGGGAGCTGTTTTTT CASSRSGRSTGELFF TRBD2 15 TRBJ2-2 TRBV11-3 .
TGTGCCAGCAGCTGGCCAAGGTTCAGTCTCGGGGCCAACGTCCTGACTTTC CASSWPRFSLGANVLTF . 17 TRBJ2-6 TRBV5-8 .
TGTGCCAGCAGTTACTCACGGCTGACTAGCACAGATACGCAGTATTTT CASSYSRLTSTDTQYF . 16 TRBJ2-3 TRBV6-5 .